A single sample gave rise to the 21 T cell receptor beta chains below, sequenced in a study of graft-versus-host responses after intestinal transplantation. Sequencing used immunoSEQ multiplex PCR; TCRdb keeps in-frame clones, though not all of them. Altogether about 89,000 clones are present, 93% being singletons, with the ten largest covering 1.5% to 2%. These TCRs' antigens remain unknown. The material sequenced was unstimulated CD8+ T cells sorted from spleen or lymph node cells, taken before intestinal transplant. These receptors all come from a human donor who received an intestinal transplant.

This clone was recorded only once. The genes are TRBV6-5 and TRBJ2-7; 7 nucleotides match TRBD1. Germline CDR1 is MNHEY and CDR2 is SVGAGI. The V gene end was trimmed by 4 bases and the J gene end by 3 bases; junction bases not matched to a gene: 6. This CDR3 is built from 14 residues. The chain's CDR3 is CASSFRTGSYEQYF. The DNA for the CDR3 is TGTGCCAGCAGTTTCAGGACAGGCAGCTACGAGCAGTACTTC.

The V call is TRBV13, the J call TRBJ2-1; 11 positions match TRBD1. The CDR3 totals 15 residues. Unmatched junction bases numbered 3, after V lost 4 bases and J lost 4 bases. The germline gives CDR1 PRHDT, CDR2 FYEKMQ (reference sequence). CDR3 sequence: CASSWGQGVYNEQFF. For the CDR3, the DNA is TGTGCCAGCAGCTGGGGACAGGGGGTTTACAATGAGCAGTTCTTC.

V usage is TRBV6-5 and J usage is TRBJ2-2; D remains ambiguous. The CDR3 runs to 11 residues. Germline loops: CDR1 MNHEY, CDR2 SVGAGI. Trimming removed 8 bases at V and 3 bases at J, with 4 bases between. The CDR3 region is CASRDTGELFF. DNA of the CDR3: TGTGCCAGCCGGGACACCGGGGAGCTGTTTTTT.

As for this clone: In the same sample, other DNA sequences code for this CDR3. The gene calls are TRBV11-3 and TRBJ1-1; possible D gene TRBD1, 5 bases. Germline loops: CDR1 SGHNT, CDR2 YENEEA. V was clipped by 6 bases and J by 4 bases, with 9 bases between them. The CDR3 extends over 12 amino acids. CDR3 bases: TGTGCCAGCAGTCCGGGGGGCACTGAAGCTTTCTTT. Translating gives CASSPGGTEAFF.

The rearrangement uses TRBV7-9 and TRBJ1-1; no clear D. V gave up 4 bases and J gave up 1 base, with 4 bases separating them. Germline loops: CDR1 SEHNR, CDR2 FQNEAQ (reference sequence). The CDR3 totals 12 residues. CDR3 bases: TGTGCCAGCAGCTACAGGAACACTGAAGCTTTCTTT. It translates to CASSYRNTEAFF.

As to this clone: Sequence at one end of the junction differs from germline and may be a read error. This rearrangement joins TRBV7-8 to TRBJ1-5; D is ambiguous. Germline V gives CDR1 SGHVS, CDR2 FQNEAQ. The CDR3 length is 15 residues. CDR3 coding DNA: TGTGCCAGCAGCTTATCGTACGGGTCGGAGCAGCTCCAGCATTTT. Translation gives CASSLSYGSEQLQHF.

The V call is TRBV7-9, the J call TRBJ2-7; no definite D call. Deletions cut 5 bases from V and 6 bases from J, with 11 bases between. Germline V lookup: CDR1 SEHNR, CDR2 FQNEAQ (reference sequence). The CDR3 extends over 12 amino acids. The CDR3 coding sequence is TGTGCCAGCAGCCCCCCAGGCCCCGAGCAGTACTTC. Amino acids: CASSPPGPEQYF.

The rearrangement uses TRBV30 and TRBJ2-7, with TRBD1 matching over 8 bases. Germline CDR1 GTSNPN, CDR2 SVGIG (reference sequence). V was clipped by 5 bases and J by 1 base; unmatched bases: 1. CDR3 length equals 12 residues. CDR3 sequence reads: CAWRQGSYEQYF. CDR3 sequence (DNA): TGTGCCTGGCGACAGGGGTCCTACGAGCAGTACTTC.

The chain employs TRBV29-1 and TRBJ2-1; possible D gene TRBD2, 5 bases. The V end lost 2 bases, the J end lost 6 bases, and 20 bases lay between the germline ends. This CDR3 has 16 residues. Germline CDR1 and CDR2: SQVTM and ANQGSEA. This CDR3 is CSVELAEGPTSNEQFF. The CDR3 DNA sequence: TGCAGCGTTGAACTAGCCGAAGGACCGACGAGCAATGAGCAGTTCTTC.

This chain links TRBV4-3 with TRBJ2-7; the match to TRBD2 covers 8 bases. The V segment lost 0 bases and the J segment 2 bases; nucleotides outside the gene matches: 3. The germline V gene has CDR1 LGHNA and CDR2 YSLEER. The CDR3 totals 15 residues. CDR3 DNA: TGCGCCAGCAGCCAAGATCGGGAGGGTGCCTACGAGCAGTACTTC. Protein product: CASSQDREGAYEQYF.

The genes are TRBV2 and TRBJ1-1; weak D call: TRBD1 (5 bases). Trimming removed 1 base from V and 3 bases from J, with 21 bases in between. The germline CDR1 and CDR2 sequences are SNHLY and FYNNEI. The CDR3 totals 18 residues. The CDR3 is CASSEVGSTDPQDTEAFF. The DNA of the CDR3 is TGTGCCAGCAGTGAAGTTGGTTCGACAGACCCTCAGGACACTGAAGCTTTCTTT. Combining the CDR3 with reference TRBV2 and TRBJ1-1 gives the whole variable domain EPEVTQTPSHQVTQMGQEVILRCVPISNHLYFYWYRQILGQKVEFLVSFYNNEISEKSEIFDDQFSVERPDGSNFTLKIRSTKLEDSAMYFCASSEVGSTDPQDTEAFFGQGTRLTVV.

This chain connects TRBV29-1 to TRBJ2-2; TRBD1 agrees at 8 bases. J was trimmed by 7 bases and V by 7 bases; bases with no gene match: 11. Germline CDR1 reads SQVTM; CDR2 reads ANQGSEA. This CDR3 contains 14 residues. The CDR3 region is CSGYQGANGGELFF. The CDR3 DNA is TGCAGCGGTTACCAGGGGGCGAATGGCGGGGAGCTGTTTTTT.

The gene calls are TRBV6-5 and TRBJ2-6, with 8 bases fitting TRBD1. With V trimmed by 9 bases and J by 1 base, 5 bases remained unmatched. The CDR3 contains 15 residues. CDR1 is MNHEY, CDR2 SVGAGI, per germline. CDR3 in DNA: TGTGCCAGTGGACAGGGATTATCTGGGGCCAACGTCCTGACTTTC. It encodes CASGQGLSGANVLTF.

The J gene is TRBJ2-3, the V gene TRBV19; D perhaps matches TRBD1 (5 bases). The germline V gene encodes CDR1 LNHDA and CDR2 SQIVND (reference sequence). Trimming took off 7 bases at V and 1 base at J, with 15 bases between the two ends. The CDR3 extends over 15 amino acids. This CDR3 is CASNISSQGTDTQYF. CDR3 bases: TGTGCCAGTAATATCTCGTCACAGGGCACAGATACGCAGTATTTT.

V and J are TRBV10-1 and TRBJ2-1, with D possibly matching TRBD2 (6 bases). From germline, CDR1 is WNHNN and CDR2 SYGVQD (reference sequence). V lost 0 bases and J 6 bases, leaving 12 bases between the germline ends. This CDR3 is built from 15 residues. This chain's CDR3 is CASSESRGRVNEQFF. In nucleotides, the CDR3 is TGCGCCAGCAGTGAGTCGCGGGGCCGAGTCAATGAGCAGTTCTTC.

The V and J genes are TRBV5-6 and TRBJ1-1; D not resolved. Trimming shortened V by 0 bases and J by 7 bases, and 13 bases separated the two germline ends. This CDR3 is 14 amino acids long. In germline, CDR1 is SGHDT, CDR2 YYEEEE. For the CDR3, the DNA is TGTGCCAGCAGCTTGGATTTGGCAGATCTTGAAGCTTTCTTT. Translation: CASSLDLADLEAFF.

CDR3 sequence reads: CASSKFTPLRVTGGTSWTIGYTF. Written as DNA, the CDR3 is TGTGCCAGCAGCAAATTCACCCCTCTCAGGGTCACCGGAGGGACGTCCTGGACCATTGGCTACACCTTC. The rearrangement uses TRBV21-1 and TRBJ1-2. TRBV21-1 is tagged as a pseudogene. This CDR3 comprises 23 residues.

V usage is TRBV7-9 and J usage is TRBJ2-7; D might be TRBD1 (6 bases). There are 13 residues in the CDR3. The V and J ends lost 4 bases and 1 base respectively, with 8 bases between them. From germline, CDR1 is SEHNR and CDR2 FQNEAQ (reference sequence). CDR3 amino acids: CASSSQGSYEQYF. The CDR3 coding sequence is TGTGCCAGCAGCTCACAGGGTTCCTACGAGCAGTACTTC.

J is TRBJ2-7 and V is TRBV28; no clear D. Germline assignment: CDR1 MDHEN and CDR2 SYDVKM. V was cut by 4 bases and J by 6 bases, with 10 bases left in between. The CDR3 length is 12 residues. The chain's CDR3 is CASSSRVLEQYF. Written as DNA, the CDR3 is TGTGCCAGCAGTTCTCGGGTCCTCGAGCAGTACTTC.

The gene calls are TRBV11-2 and TRBJ2-5, with 11 bases lining up with TRBD2. This CDR3 region has 15 residues. V lost 5 bases, J lost 5 bases, and 7 bases stayed unmatched. Germline V CDR1 and CDR2: SGHAT, FQNNGV. The CDR3 region has the DNA TGTGCCAGCAGCCCGACTAGCGGGGTACGGGAGACCCAGTACTTC. The encoded protein is CASSPTSGVRETQYF.

The chain recombines TRBV27 with TRBJ1-1; D gene uncertain. With 2 bases removed from V and 1 base from J, the gap between germline ends came to 8 bases. This CDR3 is built from 14 residues. Germline CDR1 reads MNHEY; CDR2 reads SMNVEV (reference sequence). In DNA form, the CDR3 reads TGTGCCAGCAGTTTAATGCGGAAGAACACTGAAGCTTTCTTT. Translated: CASSLMRKNTEAFF.